This is a list of T cell receptor beta chains from one sample in a study of T cell repertoires in cytomegalovirus infection. TCRdb independently ran MiXCR on the reads; one entry per CDR3 protein. This table holds approximately 200,000 distinct CDR3 sequences, roughly 27% found once. Sequencing input: PBMCs. The receptor source for this set is a human donor in good health (CMV status not recorded). Some clones in this sample may be carry-over from other donors' samples. CDR3s include the opening cysteine and the closing phenylalanine or tryptophan. D genes are given only for firm matches. Rows give clone size only sometimes, using once, few, many, or a class for an expanded clone.

j_call,clone_size,v_call,d_call,cdr3_nt,cdr3_aa
TRBJ1-1,.,TRBV27,.,TGTGCCAGCAGTTTTACGGGGGCGCGGACTGAAGCTTTCTTT,CASSFTGARTEAFF
TRBJ1-1,few,TRBV20-1,TRBD1,TGCAGTCTTTATCCCGGGACAGACACTGAAGCTTTCTTT,CSLYPGTDTEAFF
TRBJ2-5,few,TRBV11-2,.,TGTGCCAGCAGGAGGAACAGGGGAGGGGAGACCCAGTACTTC,CASRRNRGGETQYF
TRBJ1-5,few,TRBV19,TRBD1,TGTGCCAGTAGTGGGACAGGGCCCAATCAGCCCCAGCATTTT,CASSGTGPNQPQHF
TRBJ1-1,.,TRBV5-6,.,TGTGCCAGCAGCGCCGGACAGCTAGAAGCTTTCTTT,CASSAGQLEAFF
TRBJ1-2,.,TRBV2,.,TGTGCCAGCAGTGAACAGAACAGCTTGGGCTATGGCTACACCTTC,CASSEQNSLGYGYTF
TRBJ2-5,few,TRBV5-5,TRBD1,TGTGCCAGCAGCCGGACAGGAGAAGAGACCCAGTACTTC,CASSRTGEETQYF
TRBJ1-5,many,TRBV19,.,TGTGCCAGTAGTACGGTAATGGATCAGCCCCAGCATTTT,CASSTVMDQPQHF
TRBJ1-1,few,TRBV7-2,TRBD1,TGTGCCAGCAGCTTATTTGGACAGGGTGGGACTGAAGCTTTCTTT,CASSLFGQGGTEAFF
TRBJ2-7,many,TRBV11-2,TRBD1,TGTGCCAGCAGCTTAGGGGACAGGGGAGGCGACGAGCAGTACTTC,CASSLGDRGGDEQYF
TRBJ1-1,few,TRBV29-1,.,TGCAGCGTAATTACAGGAGGGGGGAGGGGTGAAGCTTTCTTT,CSVITGGGRGEAFF
TRBJ1-1,.,TRBV19,TRBD1,TGTGCCAGTAACTCTGGCAGGGGGCAGGGTGTAGCTTTCTTT,CASNSGRGQGVAFF
TRBJ1-2,few,TRBV6-1,TRBD1,TGTGCCAGCAGCAGGGGGCGCGGGAATGGCTACACCTTC,CASSRGRGNGYTF